These 15 T cell receptor beta chains came from one sample sequenced in a study of identical twins. TCRdb reprocessed the 5' RACE reads via MiXCR and lists one record per CDR3 protein. The data show about 700,000 distinct CDR3 sequences, with approximately 6.1% seen just once and 1.5% to 2% held by the top ten. Sequenced input: naive T cells sorted from blood. Source of these receptors: a man aged 18 to 35 in good health.

Ten or more counts support this clonotype. This CDR3 is CAIRVTEAFF. The CDR3, as DNA: TGTGCCATCAGAGTTACTGAAGCTTTCTTT. The chain recombines TRBV12-3 or TRBV12-4 with TRBJ1-1; D unclear. V dropped 10 bases and J dropped 5 bases, with 8 bases sitting between them. This CDR3 spans 10 amino acids.

V and J are TRBV4-1 and TRBJ2-1, with 12 bases lining up with TRBD2. Trimming at V came to 2 bases and at J to 5 bases, leaving 4 bases not matched to a gene. CDR3 length equals 16 residues. CDR1 is MGHRA and CDR2 is YSYEKL in the germline V gene. The CDR3 spells CASSQPTSGRNNEQFF. In DNA form, the CDR3 reads TGCGCCAGCAGCCAACCCACTAGCGGGAGGAACAATGAGCAGTTCTTC.

This clonotype was picked up many times. This rearrangement joins TRBV6-6 to TRBJ2-7; D might be TRBD1 (6 bases). Germline assignment: CDR1 MNHNY and CDR2 SVGAGI (reference sequence). The CDR3 runs to 11 residues. The V and J ends lost 4 bases and 12 bases respectively, with 13 bases between them. CDR3 in DNA: TGTGCCAGCAGTTCTGGGACATTGCCGTACTTC. Protein product: CASSSGTLPYF.

A few counts support this clonotype. V gene TRBV9 combines with J gene TRBJ1-1; no reliable D call. The CDR3 sequence is 14 residues long. Between the trimmed V and J ends, which lost 0 bases and 7 bases, there was a span of 13 bases. Germline CDR1 is SGDLS and CDR2 is YYNGEE. The CDR3 here is CASSVEGQVGEAFF. CDR3 nucleotide sequence: TGTGCCAGCAGCGTAGAAGGGCAAGTGGGTGAAGCTTTCTTT.

Only a few counts were recorded for this clonotype. This chain links TRBV29-1 with TRBJ2-5; a possible D gene is TRBD2 (6 bases). The length of the CDR3 is 13 residues. Germline CDR1 is SQVTM and CDR2 is ANQGSEA. V lost 8 bases to trimming and J lost 1 base, with 14 bases between them. CDR3 sequence reads: CSKLGGLQETQYF. CDR3 nucleotides: TGCAGCAAACTGGGGGGTCTCCAAGAGACCCAGTACTTC.

Only a few counts were recorded for this clonotype. The chain is built from TRBV20-1 and TRBJ2-7; TRBD1 might be the D (6 bases). Germline assignment: CDR1 DFQATT and CDR2 SNEGSKA (reference sequence). The CDR3 runs 14 residues. V shed 5 bases and J shed 0 bases, with 14 bases lying between them. CDR3 residues: CSAQDRGTSYEQYF. CDR3 coding DNA: TGCAGTGCTCAGGACAGAGGAACCTCCTACGAGCAGTACTTC.

This rearrangement joins TRBV7-6 to TRBJ2-1, with 11 nucleotides matching TRBD2. CDR1 is SGHVS, CDR2 FNYEAQ, per germline. This CDR3 region has 17 residues. With 4 bases clipped from V and 6 bases from J, the junction kept 11 bases outside the gene matches. The CDR3 bases are TGTGCCAGCAGCTACCCTTATAGCGGGAGGGGACGCAATGAGCAGTTCTTC. Translating it yields CASSYPYSGRGRNEQFF.

This clonotype has at least ten counts. CDR3 nucleotides: TGTGCCAGCCGAACCGATGCCAGGGGAAAGGGCTACAATGAGCAGTTCTTC. Protein product: CASRTDARGKGYNEQFF. The V call is TRBV7-9, the J call TRBJ2-1; possibly TRBD1 for D (6 bases). The germline V gene has CDR1 SEHNR and CDR2 FQNEAQ (reference sequence). The CDR3 length is 17 residues. V was pared by 8 bases and J by 3 bases, with 23 bases between.

The V and J genes are TRBV24-1 and TRBJ2-5; D gene uncertain. The length of the CDR3 is 13 residues. CDR1 and CDR2 (germline): KGHDR, SFDVKD. V dropped 3 bases and J dropped 4 bases, with 8 bases sitting between them. The CDR3 is CATSDRLRETQYF. Written as DNA, the CDR3 is TGTGCCACCAGTGATCGGCTTCGAGAGACCCAGTACTTC.

This clonotype was counted between two and nine times. The chain has TRBV12-3 or TRBV12-4 and TRBJ2-5, with D perhaps given as TRBD1 or TRBD2 (5 bases each). Trimming took off 4 bases at V and 3 bases at J, with 15 bases between the two ends. The CDR3 runs to 15 residues. The CDR3 is CASSSYGTEEETQYF. The CDR3 DNA is TGTGCCAGCAGTTCCTACGGGACCGAGGAAGAGACCCAGTACTTC.

This clonotype was seen repeatedly, ten times or more. The chain carries TRBV29-1 and TRBJ2-1; TRBD2 aligns across 13 bases. V lost 6 bases, J lost 0 bases, and 11 bases stayed unmatched. The CDR3 is 18 residues long. CDR1 SQVTM and CDR2 ANQGSEA come from the germline V gene. Here the CDR3 reads CSVTGTSGEGYSYNEQFF. The DNA for the CDR3 is TGCAGCGTCACAGGGACTAGCGGGGAGGGGTACTCCTACAATGAGCAGTTCTTC.

This clonotype showed up many times. CDR3 bases: TGCAGTGCTAGAGGGAGGGACCTCTGGGAGCAGTACTTC. This encodes CSARGRDLWEQYF. The gene calls are TRBV20-1 and TRBJ2-7, with a weak D call TRBD2 (6 bases). CDR1 is DFQATT, CDR2 SNEGSKA, per germline (reference sequence). The CDR3 has 13 amino acids. The V gene lost 1 base and the J gene lost 7 bases, with 14 bases spanning the gap.

On this clonotype: This may be a read error: a much more frequent sequence differs by one nucleotide. The gene calls are TRBV9 and TRBJ1-5; D is unresolved. The CDR3 sequence is 13 residues long. V lost 2 bases to trimming and J lost 4 bases, with 7 bases between them. Germline values: CDR1 SGDLS, CDR2 YYNGEE. CDR3 in amino acids: CASSVGKNQPQHF. CDR3 sequence (DNA): TGTGCCAGCAGCGTTGGAAAGAATCAGCCCCAGCATTTT.

This clonotype occurred many times. This chain links TRBV11-2 with TRBJ1-1, with D possibly TRBD1 on 5 matching bases. From germline, CDR1 is SGHAT and CDR2 FQNNGV. Trimming stripped 1 base from V and 1 base from J, with 13 bases between. The CDR3 contains 16 residues. The CDR3 loop reads CASSLGGPGSNTEAFF. DNA for the CDR3: TGTGCCAGCAGCTTAGGGGGCCCCGGGTCGAACACTGAAGCTTTCTTT.

The V call is TRBV3-1, the J call TRBJ2-2; 10 nucleotides match TRBD1. From germline, CDR1 is LGHDT and CDR2 YNNKEL (reference sequence). V gave up 4 bases and J gave up 7 bases; unmatched junction bases: 3. The CDR3 is 14 residues long. The CDR3 is CASSRQGAYGELFF. DNA of the CDR3: TGTGCCAGCAGCCGACAGGGGGCTTACGGGGAGCTGTTTTTT.